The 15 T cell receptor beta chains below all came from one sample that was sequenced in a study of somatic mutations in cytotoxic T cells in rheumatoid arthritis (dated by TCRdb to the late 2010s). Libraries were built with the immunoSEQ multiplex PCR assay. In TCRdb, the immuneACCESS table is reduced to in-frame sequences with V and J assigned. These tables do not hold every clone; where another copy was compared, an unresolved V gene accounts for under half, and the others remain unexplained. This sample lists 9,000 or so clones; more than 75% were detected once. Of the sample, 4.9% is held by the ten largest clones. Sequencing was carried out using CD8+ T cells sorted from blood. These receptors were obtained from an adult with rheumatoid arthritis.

The CDR3 coding sequence is TGTGCCAGCAGAGGACACCTCCTCTCCTACAATGAGCAGTTCTTC. Translating it yields CASRGHLLSYNEQFF. The chain carries TRBV27 and TRBJ2-1; tentatively, D is TRBD1 (5 bases). Germline loops: CDR1 MNHEY, CDR2 SMNVEV (reference sequence). The CDR3 is 15 residues long. V lost 6 bases to trimming and J lost 0 bases, with 12 bases between them.

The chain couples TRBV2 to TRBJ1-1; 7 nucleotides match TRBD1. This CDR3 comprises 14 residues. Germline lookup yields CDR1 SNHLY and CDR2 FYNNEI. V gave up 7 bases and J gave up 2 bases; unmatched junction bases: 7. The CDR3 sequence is CASTPTGINTEAFF. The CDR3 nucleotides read TGTGCCAGCACTCCGACAGGGATTAACACTGAAGCTTTCTTT.

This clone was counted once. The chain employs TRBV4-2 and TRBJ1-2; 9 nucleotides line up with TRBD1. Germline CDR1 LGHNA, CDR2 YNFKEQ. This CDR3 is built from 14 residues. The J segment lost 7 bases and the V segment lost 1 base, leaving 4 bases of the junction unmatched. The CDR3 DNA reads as TGTGCCAGCAGCCAAGCCACAGGGGGCGGTGGCTACACCTTC. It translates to CASSQATGGGGYTF.

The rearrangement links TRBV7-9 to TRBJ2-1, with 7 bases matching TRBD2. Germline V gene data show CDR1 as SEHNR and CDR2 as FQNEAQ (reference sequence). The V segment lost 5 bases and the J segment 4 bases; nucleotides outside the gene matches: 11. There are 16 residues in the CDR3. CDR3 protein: CASSPRGGSGYNEQFF. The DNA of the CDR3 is TGTGCCAGCAGCCCTCGCGGGGGTAGCGGGTACAATGAGCAGTTCTTC.

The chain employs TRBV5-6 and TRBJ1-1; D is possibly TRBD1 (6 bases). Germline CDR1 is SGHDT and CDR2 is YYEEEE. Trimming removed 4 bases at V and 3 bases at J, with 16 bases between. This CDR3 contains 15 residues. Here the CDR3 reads CASSPGGGRYTEAFF. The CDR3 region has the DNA TGTGCCAGCAGCCCGGGCGGGGGCAGATACACTGAAGCTTTCTTT.

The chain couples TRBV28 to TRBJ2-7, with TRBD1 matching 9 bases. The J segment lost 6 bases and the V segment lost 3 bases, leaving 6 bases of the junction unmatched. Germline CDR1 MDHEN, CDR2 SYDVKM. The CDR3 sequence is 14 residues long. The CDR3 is CASSFSWTGVEQYF. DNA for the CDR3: TGTGCCAGCAGTTTCTCGTGGACAGGGGTCGAGCAGTACTTC.

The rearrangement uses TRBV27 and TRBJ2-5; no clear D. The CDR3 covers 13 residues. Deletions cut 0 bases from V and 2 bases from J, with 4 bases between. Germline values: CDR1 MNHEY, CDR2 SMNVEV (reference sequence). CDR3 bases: TGTGCCAGCAGTTTATCAGGGCAAGAGACCCAGTACTTC. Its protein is CASSLSGQETQYF.

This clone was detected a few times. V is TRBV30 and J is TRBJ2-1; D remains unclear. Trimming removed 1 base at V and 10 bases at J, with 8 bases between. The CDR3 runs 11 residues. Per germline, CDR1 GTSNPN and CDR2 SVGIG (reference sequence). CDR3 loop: CAWSEEWEQFF. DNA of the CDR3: TGTGCCTGGAGTGAAGAGTGGGAGCAGTTCTTC.

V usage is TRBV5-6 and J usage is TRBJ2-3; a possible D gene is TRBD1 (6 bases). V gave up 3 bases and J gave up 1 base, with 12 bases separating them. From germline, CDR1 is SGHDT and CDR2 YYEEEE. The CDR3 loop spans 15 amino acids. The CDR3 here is CASSSGQLRTDTQYF. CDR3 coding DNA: TGTGCCAGCAGCTCTGGACAGCTCCGCACAGATACGCAGTATTTT.

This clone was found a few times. CDR3 sequence (DNA): TGTGCCAGCAGCATAAGGGATGGGCGTGACGAGCAGTACTTC. It codes for CASSIRDGRDEQYF. The chain employs TRBV13 and TRBJ2-7; D is undetermined. CDR1 PRHDT and CDR2 FYEKMQ come from the germline V gene (reference sequence). CDR3 size: 14 residues. Trimming left V 5 bases short and J 5 bases short, with 16 bases between.

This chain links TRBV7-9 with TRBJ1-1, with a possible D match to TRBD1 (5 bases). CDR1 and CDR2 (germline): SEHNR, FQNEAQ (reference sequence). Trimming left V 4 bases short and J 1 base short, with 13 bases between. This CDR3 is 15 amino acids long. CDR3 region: CASSSQGLGNTEAFF. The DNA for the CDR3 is TGTGCCAGCAGCTCTCAGGGCCTCGGGAACACTGAAGCTTTCTTT.

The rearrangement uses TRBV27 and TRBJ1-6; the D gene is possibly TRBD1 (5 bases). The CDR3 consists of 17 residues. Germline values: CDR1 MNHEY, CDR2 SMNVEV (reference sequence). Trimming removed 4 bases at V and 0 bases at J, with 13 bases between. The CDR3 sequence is CASSYRSSSSYNSPLHF. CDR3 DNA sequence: TGTGCCAGCAGTTACAGGTCCTCGAGCTCCTATAATTCACCCCTCCACTTT.

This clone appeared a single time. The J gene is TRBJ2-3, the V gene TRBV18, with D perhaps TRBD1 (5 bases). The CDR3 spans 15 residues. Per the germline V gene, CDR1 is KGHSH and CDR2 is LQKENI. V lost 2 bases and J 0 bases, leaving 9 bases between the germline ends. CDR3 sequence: CASSPDDSSTDTQYF. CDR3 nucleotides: TGTGCCAGCTCACCAGACGACAGTAGCACAGATACGCAGTATTTT.

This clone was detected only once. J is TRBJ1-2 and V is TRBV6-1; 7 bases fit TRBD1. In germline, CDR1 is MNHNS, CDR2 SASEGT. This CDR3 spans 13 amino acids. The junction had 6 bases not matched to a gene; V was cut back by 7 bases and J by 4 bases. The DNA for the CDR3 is TGTGCCAGCACCGACAGGGTGGCCTATGGCTACACCTTC. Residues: CASTDRVAYGYTF.

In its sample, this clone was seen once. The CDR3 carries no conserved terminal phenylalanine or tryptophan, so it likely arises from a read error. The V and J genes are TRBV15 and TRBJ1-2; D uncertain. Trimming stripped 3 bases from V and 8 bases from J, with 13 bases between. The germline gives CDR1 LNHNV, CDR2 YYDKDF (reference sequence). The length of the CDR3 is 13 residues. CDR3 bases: TGTGCCACCAGCAGGCGGGAGGCGGCGGGCTACACCGTC. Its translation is CATSRREAAGYTV.